These 4 T cell receptor beta chains were sequenced from one sample in a study of STAT5B mutations in CD4+ large granular lymphocyte leukemia. Profiling relied on immunoSEQ multiplex PCR, and the TCRdb table lists in-frame clones only, not all of them. The sample includes 35,000 or so clones, about nine tenths of them seen just once. Sequencing was carried out using CD4+ T cells from blood buffy coats. The receptors come from a human donor in good health.

V is TRBV9 and J is TRBJ2-3; possibly TRBD2 for D (5 bases). V lost 0 bases and J lost 4, with 12 bases in between. This CDR3 contains 15 residues. CDR1 is SGDLS and CDR2 is YYNGEE in the germline V gene. Here the CDR3 reads CASSVGLISADTQYF. The CDR3 bases are TGTGCCAGCAGCGTAGGACTAATTTCTGCAGATACGCAGTATTTT.

This clone has more than one count but fewer than ten. This chain uses TRBV19 with TRBJ1-2; TRBD1 is a possible D gene (6 bases). This CDR3 contains 15 residues. Germline CDR1 is LNHDA and CDR2 is SQIVND (reference sequence). V lost 5 bases, J lost 6 bases, and 19 bases lay in between. The DNA for the CDR3 is TGTGCCAGTAGTCCCCGAGGAGGGGGATACGATGGCTACACCTTC. It specifies CASSPRGGGYDGYTF.

The gene calls are TRBV19 and TRBJ1-1; the D is unclear. Per the germline V gene, CDR1 is LNHDA and CDR2 is SQIVND (reference sequence). The germline V and J ends were trimmed by 5 bases and 6 bases, with 10 bases remaining between them. The CDR3 contains 12 residues. The CDR3 DNA is TGTGCCAGTAGTGGAGGGTGGGCTGAAGCTTTCTTT. It codes for CASSGGWAEAFF.

V usage is TRBV27 and J usage is TRBJ2-7; 7 nucleotides match TRBD2. The J segment lost 5 bases and the V segment lost 5 bases, leaving 12 bases of the junction unmatched. The CDR3 runs 15 residues. The germline V gene has CDR1 MNHEY and CDR2 SMNVEV (reference sequence). The CDR3 region is CASSPRAGRSNEQYF. CDR3 nucleotides: TGTGCCAGCAGTCCGCGGGCCGGGAGGAGTAACGAGCAGTACTTC.